This TCR beta chain was profiled in a study of T cells after posttransplantation cyclophosphamide. General study points: After PTCy, TRB diversity resembled that of CNI/methotrexate controls.

The germline V gene encodes CDR1 SGDLS and CDR2 YYNGEE. Trimming removed 1 base from V and 2 bases from J, with 10 bases in between. The CDR3 contains 15 residues. This clone was detected ten times or more. Its antigen remains unidentified. Assay used: immunoSEQ multiplex PCR; TCRdb lists only in-frame clones, some missing. This sample has about 26,000 clones, each found more than once. The sequence derives from a man between 45 and 60 years old in good health, CMV-negative, and a related stem cell transplant donor. The source material was PBMCs. This rearrangement joins TRBV9 to TRBJ2-1, with D uncertain. The CDR3 DNA is TGTGCCAGCAGCGTAAATTCAGGTACCTACAATGAGCAGTTCTTC. Protein: CASSVNSGTYNEQFF.